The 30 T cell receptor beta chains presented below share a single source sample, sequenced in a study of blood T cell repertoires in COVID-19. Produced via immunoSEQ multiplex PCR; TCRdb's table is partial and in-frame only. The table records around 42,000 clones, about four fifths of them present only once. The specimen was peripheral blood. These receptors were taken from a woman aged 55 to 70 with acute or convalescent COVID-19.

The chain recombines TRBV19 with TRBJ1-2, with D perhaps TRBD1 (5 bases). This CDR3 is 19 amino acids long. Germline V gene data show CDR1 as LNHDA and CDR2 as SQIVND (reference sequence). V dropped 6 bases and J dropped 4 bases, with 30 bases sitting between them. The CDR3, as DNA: TGTGCCAGTAGACCCCCCCGACAGCCTCTCCGCCGGCACGCCTATGGCTACACCTTC. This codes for CASRPPRQPLRRHAYGYTF. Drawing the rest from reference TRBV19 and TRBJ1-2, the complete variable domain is DGGITQSPKYLFRKEGQNVTLSCEQNLNHDAMYWYRQDPGQGLRLIYYSQIVNDFQKGDIAEGYSVSREKKESFPLTVTSAQKNPTAFYLCASRPPRQPLRRHAYGYTFGSGTRLTVV.

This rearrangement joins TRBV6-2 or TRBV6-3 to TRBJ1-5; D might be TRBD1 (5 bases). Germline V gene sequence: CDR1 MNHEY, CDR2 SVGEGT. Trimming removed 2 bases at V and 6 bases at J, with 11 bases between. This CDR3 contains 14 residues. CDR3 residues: CASSYAGRPQPQHF. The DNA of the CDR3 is TGTGCCAGCAGTTACGCGGGGCGCCCTCAGCCCCAGCATTTT.

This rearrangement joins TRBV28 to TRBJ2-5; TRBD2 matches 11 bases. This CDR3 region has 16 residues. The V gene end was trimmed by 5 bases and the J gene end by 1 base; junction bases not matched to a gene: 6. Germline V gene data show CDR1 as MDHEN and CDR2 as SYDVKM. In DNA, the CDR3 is TGTGCCAGCAGTCCGCCGGGACTAGCGGTCCAAGAGACCCAGTACTTC. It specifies CASSPPGLAVQETQYF. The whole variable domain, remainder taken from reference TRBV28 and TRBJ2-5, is DVKVTQSSRYLVKRTGEKVFLECVQDMDHENMFWYRQDPGLGLRLIYFSYDVKMKEKGDIPEGYSVSREKKERFSLILESASTNQTSMYLCASSPPGLAVQETQYFGPGTRLLVL.

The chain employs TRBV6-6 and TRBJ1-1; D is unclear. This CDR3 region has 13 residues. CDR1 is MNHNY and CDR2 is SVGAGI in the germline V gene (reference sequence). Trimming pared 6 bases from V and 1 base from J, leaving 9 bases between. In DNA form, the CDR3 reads TGTGCCAGCAGGGAGCTCCCGAACACTGAAGCTTTCTTT. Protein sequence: CASRELPNTEAFF.

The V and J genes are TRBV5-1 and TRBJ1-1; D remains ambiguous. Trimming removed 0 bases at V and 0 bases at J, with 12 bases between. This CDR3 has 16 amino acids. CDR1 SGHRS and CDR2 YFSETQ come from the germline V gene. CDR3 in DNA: TGCGCCAGCAGCTTGGGAGGCGGGCCGATGAACACTGAAGCTTTCTTT. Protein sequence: CASSLGGGPMNTEAFF.

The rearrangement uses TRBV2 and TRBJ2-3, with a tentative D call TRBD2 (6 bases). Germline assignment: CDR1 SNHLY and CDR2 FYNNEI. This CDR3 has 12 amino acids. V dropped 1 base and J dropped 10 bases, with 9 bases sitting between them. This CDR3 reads CASSEVGGAQYF. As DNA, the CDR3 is TGTGCCAGCAGTGAAGTAGGAGGGGCGCAGTATTTT.

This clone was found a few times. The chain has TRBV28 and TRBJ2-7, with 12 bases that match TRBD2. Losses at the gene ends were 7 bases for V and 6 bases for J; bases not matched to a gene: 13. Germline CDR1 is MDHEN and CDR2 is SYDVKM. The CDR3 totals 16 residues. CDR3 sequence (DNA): TGTGCCAGCACTAGCCCTACCCCTAGCGGGGGGGGCGAGCAGTACTTC. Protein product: CASTSPTPSGGGEQYF.

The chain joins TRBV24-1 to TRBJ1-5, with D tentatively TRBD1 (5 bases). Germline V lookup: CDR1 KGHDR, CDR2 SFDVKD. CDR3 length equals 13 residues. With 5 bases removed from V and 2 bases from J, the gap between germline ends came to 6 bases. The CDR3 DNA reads TGTGCCACCAGTGGGGGGGGCAATCAGCCCCAGCATTTT. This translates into CATSGGGNQPQHF.

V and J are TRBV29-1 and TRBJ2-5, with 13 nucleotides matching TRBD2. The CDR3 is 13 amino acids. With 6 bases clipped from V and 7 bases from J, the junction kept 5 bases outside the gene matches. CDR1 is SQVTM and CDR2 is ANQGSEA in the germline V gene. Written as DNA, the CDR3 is TGCAGCGTACGACTAGCGGGAGGACTGACCCAGTACTTC. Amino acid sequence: CSVRLAGGLTQYF.

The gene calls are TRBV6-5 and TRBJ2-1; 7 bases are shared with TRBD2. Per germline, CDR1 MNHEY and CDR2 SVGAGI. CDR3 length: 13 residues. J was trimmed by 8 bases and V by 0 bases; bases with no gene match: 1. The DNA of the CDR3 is TGTGCCAGCAGTTACTCGAGCGGGGATGAGCAGTTCTTC. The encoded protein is CASSYSSGDEQFF.

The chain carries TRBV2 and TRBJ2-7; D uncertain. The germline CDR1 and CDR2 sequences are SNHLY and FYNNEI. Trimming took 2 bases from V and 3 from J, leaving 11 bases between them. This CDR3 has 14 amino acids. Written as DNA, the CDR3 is TGTGCCAGCAGTGAACAAGGAGAGTTCTACGAGCAGTACTTC. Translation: CASSEQGEFYEQYF.

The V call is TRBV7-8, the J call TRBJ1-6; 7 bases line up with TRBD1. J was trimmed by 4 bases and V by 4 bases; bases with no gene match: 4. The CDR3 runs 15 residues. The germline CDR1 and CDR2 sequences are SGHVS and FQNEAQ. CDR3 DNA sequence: TGTGCCAGCAGCTCGACAGGGCGGTATAATTCACCCCTCCACTTT. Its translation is CASSSTGRYNSPLHF.

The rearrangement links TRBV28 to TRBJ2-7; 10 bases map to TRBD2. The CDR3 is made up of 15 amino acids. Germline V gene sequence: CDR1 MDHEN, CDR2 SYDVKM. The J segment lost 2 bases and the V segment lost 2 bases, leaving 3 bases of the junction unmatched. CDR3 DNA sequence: TGTGCCAGCAGTTTAGCAGCGGGGGGGACCTACGAGCAGTACTTC. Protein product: CASSLAAGGTYEQYF.

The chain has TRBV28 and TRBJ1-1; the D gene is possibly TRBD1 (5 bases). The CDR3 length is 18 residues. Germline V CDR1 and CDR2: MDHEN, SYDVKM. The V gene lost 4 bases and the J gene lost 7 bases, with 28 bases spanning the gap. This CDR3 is CASSYALGRGRSSDEAFF. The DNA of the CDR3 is TGTGCCAGCAGTTACGCCCTCGGACGGGGGAGATCCTCCGATGAAGCTTTCTTT.

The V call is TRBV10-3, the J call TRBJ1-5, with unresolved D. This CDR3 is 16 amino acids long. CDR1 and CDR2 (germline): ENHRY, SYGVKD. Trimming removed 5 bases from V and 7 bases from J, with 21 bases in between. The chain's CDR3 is CAISHPEGGSHQPQHF. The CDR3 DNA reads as TGTGCCATCAGTCACCCCGAGGGAGGTTCACACCAGCCCCAGCATTTT.

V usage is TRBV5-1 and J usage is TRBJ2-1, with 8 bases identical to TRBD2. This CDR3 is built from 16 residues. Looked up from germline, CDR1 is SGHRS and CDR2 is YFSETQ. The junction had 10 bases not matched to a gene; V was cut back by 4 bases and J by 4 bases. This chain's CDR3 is CASSNIGSGIYNEQFF. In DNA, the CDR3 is TGCGCCAGCAGCAATATTGGTAGCGGGATATACAATGAGCAGTTCTTC.

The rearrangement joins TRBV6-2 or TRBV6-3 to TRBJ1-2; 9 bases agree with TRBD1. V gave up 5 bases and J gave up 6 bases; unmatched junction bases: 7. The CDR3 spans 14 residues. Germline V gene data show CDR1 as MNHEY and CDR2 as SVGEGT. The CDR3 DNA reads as TGTGCCAGCAGTCACAGGGGGCTGGCAGATGGCTACACCTTC. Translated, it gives CASSHRGLADGYTF.

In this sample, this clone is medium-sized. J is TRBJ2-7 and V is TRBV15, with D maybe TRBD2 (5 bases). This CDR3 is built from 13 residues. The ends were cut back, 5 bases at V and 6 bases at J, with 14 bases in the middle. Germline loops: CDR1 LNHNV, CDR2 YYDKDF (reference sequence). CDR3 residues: CATSADVGSEQYF. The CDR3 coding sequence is TGTGCCACCAGCGCAGATGTTGGGAGCGAGCAGTACTTC.

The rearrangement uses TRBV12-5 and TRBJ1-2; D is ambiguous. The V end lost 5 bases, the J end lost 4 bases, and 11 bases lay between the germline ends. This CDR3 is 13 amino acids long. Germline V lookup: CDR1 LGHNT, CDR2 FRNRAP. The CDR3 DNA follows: TGTGCTAGTGGTCCTCCCGGGTCCTATGGCTACACCTTC. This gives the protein CASGPPGSYGYTF.

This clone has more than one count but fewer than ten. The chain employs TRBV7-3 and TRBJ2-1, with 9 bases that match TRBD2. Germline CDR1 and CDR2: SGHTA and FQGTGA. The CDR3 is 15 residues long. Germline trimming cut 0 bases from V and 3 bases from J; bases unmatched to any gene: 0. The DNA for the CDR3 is TGTGCCAGCAGCTTAACGCGGGGGGGCTACAATGAGCAGTTCTTC. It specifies CASSLTRGGYNEQFF.

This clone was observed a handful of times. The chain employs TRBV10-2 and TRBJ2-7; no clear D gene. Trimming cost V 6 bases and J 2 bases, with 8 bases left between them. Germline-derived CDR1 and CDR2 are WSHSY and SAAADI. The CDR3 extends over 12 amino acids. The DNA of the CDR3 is TGCGCCAGCAGCCTAAGCGCCTACGAGCAGTACTTC. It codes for CASSLSAYEQYF.

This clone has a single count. The CDR3 loop is CASSRTGSNNEQFF. CDR3 nucleotides: TGTGCCAGCAGCCGGACAGGGTCAAACAATGAGCAGTTCTTC. The chain is built from TRBV3-1 (or the pseudogene TRBV3-2) and TRBJ2-1; TRBD1 aligns across 8 bases. Germline V lookup: CDR1 LGHDT, CDR2 YNNKEL (reference sequence). This CDR3 is 14 amino acids long. Trimming at V came to 4 bases and at J to 5 bases, leaving 4 bases not matched to a gene.

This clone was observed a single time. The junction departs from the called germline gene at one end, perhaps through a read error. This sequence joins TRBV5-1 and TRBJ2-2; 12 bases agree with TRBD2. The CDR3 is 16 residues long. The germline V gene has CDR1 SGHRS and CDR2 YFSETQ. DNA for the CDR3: TGCGCCCGCAGGCTAGCGGGGGGGCGTTACACCGGGGAGCTGTTTTTT. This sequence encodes CARRLAGGRYTGELFF.

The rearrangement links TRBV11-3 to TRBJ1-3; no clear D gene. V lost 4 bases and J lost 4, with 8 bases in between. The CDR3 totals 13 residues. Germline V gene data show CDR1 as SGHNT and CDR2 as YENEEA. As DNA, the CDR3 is TGTGCCAGCAGCTCCCCCCGGGGAAACACCATATATTTT. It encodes CASSSPRGNTIYF.

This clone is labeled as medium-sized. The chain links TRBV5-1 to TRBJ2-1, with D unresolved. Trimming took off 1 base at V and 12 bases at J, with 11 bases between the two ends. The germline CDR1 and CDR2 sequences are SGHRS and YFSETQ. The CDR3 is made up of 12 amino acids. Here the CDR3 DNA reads TGCGCCAGCAGCTTGTACCCGCGGCTGCAGTTCTTC. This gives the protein CASSLYPRLQFF. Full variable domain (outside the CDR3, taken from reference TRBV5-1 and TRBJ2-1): KAGVTQTPRYLIKTRGQQVTLSCSPISGHRSVSWYQQTPGQGLQFLFEYFSETQRNKGNFPGRFSGRQFSNSRSEMNVSTLELGDSALYLCASSLYPRLQFFGPGTRLTVL.

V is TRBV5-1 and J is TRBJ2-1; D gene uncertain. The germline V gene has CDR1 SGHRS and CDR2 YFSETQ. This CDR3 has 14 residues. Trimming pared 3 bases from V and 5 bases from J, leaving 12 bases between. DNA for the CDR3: TGCGCCAGCAGCTCACTGACCGGAGACAATGAGCAGTTCTTC. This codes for CASSSLTGDNEQFF.

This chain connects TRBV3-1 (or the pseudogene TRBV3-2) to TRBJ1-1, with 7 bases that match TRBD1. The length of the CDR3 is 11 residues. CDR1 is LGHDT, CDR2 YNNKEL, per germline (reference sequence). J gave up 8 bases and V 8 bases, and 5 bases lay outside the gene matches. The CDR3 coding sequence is TGTGCCAGCGGACGGACAGGAGAAGCTTTCTTT. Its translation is CASGRTGEAFF.

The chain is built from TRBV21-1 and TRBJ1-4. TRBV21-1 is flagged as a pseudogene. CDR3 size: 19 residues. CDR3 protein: CASSNLGSSAFSTNEKLFF. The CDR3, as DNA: TGTGCCAGCAGCAACCTAGGGAGCTCGGCCTTTTCAACTAATGAAAAACTGTTTTTT.

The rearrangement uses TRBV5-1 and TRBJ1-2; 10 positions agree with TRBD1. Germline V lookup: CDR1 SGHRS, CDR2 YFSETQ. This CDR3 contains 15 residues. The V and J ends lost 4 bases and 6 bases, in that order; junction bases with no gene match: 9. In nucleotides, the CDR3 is TGCGCCAGCAGCCCCCGGACAGGGGGTGGAAATGGCTACACCTTC. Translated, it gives CASSPRTGGGNGYTF.

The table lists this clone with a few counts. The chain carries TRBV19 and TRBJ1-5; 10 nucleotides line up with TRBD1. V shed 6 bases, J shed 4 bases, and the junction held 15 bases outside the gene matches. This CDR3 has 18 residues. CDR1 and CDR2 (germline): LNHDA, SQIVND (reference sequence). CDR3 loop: CASRKPLGTGERNQPQHF. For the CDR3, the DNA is TGTGCCAGTAGAAAACCCCTTGGGACAGGGGAGCGGAATCAGCCCCAGCATTTT.